These 25 T cell receptor beta chains came from one sample sequenced in a study of PD-1 blockade in classical Hodgkin lymphoma. TCRdb keeps only in-frame clones here, not all; method: immunoSEQ multiplex PCR. Of about 64,000 clones detected, more than 80% appear once; the ten largest clones hold more than 7.5%. The sample's time point: cycle 4 day 1 (C4D1), after 5 to 7 weeks of nivolumab. Every patient relapsed after autologous stem cell transplantation, and brentuximab vedotin exposure varied. The starting material was peripheral blood mononuclear cells (PBMCs), obtained before the fourth cycle of nivolumab. The receptors stem from a human donor with classical Hodgkin lymphoma.

This chain joins TRBV7-9 and TRBJ2-3; TRBD2 aligns across 12 bases. The CDR3 has 17 residues. J gave up 6 bases and V 1 base, and 8 bases lay outside the gene matches. The germline gives CDR1 SEHNR, CDR2 FQNEAQ (reference sequence). CDR3 amino acids: CASSLDRLAGAWDTQYF. The CDR3 nucleotides read TGTGCCAGCAGCTTAGACAGACTAGCGGGGGCGTGGGATACGCAGTATTTT.

The genes are TRBV5-1 and TRBJ1-4; D not resolved. From germline, CDR1 is SGHRS and CDR2 YFSETQ. The germline V and J ends were trimmed by 0 bases and 0 bases, with 6 bases remaining between them. The CDR3 loop spans 15 amino acids. CDR3 region: CASSLGPATNEKLFF. Written as DNA, the CDR3 is TGCGCCAGCAGCTTGGGGCCCGCAACTAATGAAAAACTGTTTTTT.

In its sample, this clone was seen once. The rearrangement uses TRBV5-1 and TRBJ1-4; 9 nucleotides match TRBD1. Germline-derived CDR1 and CDR2 are SGHRS and YFSETQ. CDR3 length: 15 residues. V lost 4 bases and J lost 5; bases outside the gene matches: 6. CDR3 region: CASSLAGTGNEKLFF. As DNA, the CDR3 is TGCGCCAGCAGCCTTGCCGGGACAGGGAATGAAAAACTGTTTTTT.

The CDR3 DNA sequence: TGTGCCAGCAGTGAGGGGGGACATAGTATCTACGAGCAGTACTTC. Translation gives CASSEGGHSIYEQYF. This chain connects TRBV2 to TRBJ2-7; either TRBD1 or TRBD2 may supply D (6 bases each). CDR3 size: 15 residues. The germline gives CDR1 SNHLY, CDR2 FYNNEI. The V end was cut by 3 bases, the J end by 3 bases, with 15 bases between.

V usage is TRBV6-5 and J usage is TRBJ1-1; no clear D gene. Trimming took 0 bases from V and 0 from J, leaving 8 bases between them. Germline lookup yields CDR1 MNHEY and CDR2 SVGAGI. The CDR3 runs 15 residues. The CDR3 DNA sequence: TGTGCCAGCAGTTACTCCCCGGTTTTGAACACTGAAGCTTTCTTT. This gives the protein CASSYSPVLNTEAFF.

In DNA form, the CDR3 reads TGTGCCACCCACCTAGGCGGCACAGATACGCAGTATTTT. Encoded protein: CATHLGGTDTQYF. The chain employs TRBV10-3 and TRBJ2-3; D not certain. Germline V gene data show CDR1 as ENHRY and CDR2 as SYGVKD. V was trimmed by 10 bases and J by 1 base, leaving 12 bases between them. CDR3 length equals 13 residues.

V usage is TRBV28 and J usage is TRBJ1-6, with no clear D. Looked up from germline, CDR1 is MDHEN and CDR2 is SYDVKM. CDR3 size: 18 residues. V was cut by 2 bases and J by 7 bases, with 21 bases left in between. DNA of the CDR3: TGTGCCAGCAGTTTAGGGCCCTCAGGCCCACTTGCCAATTCACCCCTCCACTTT. It codes for CASSLGPSGPLANSPLHF.

The rearrangement uses TRBV5-1 and TRBJ2-6; D ambiguous. Trimming took off 0 bases at V and 0 bases at J, with 7 bases between the two ends. Germline V gene sequence: CDR1 SGHRS, CDR2 YFSETQ. This CDR3 is 16 amino acids long. The CDR3 here is CASSLGASSGANVLTF. The DNA for the CDR3 is TGCGCCAGCAGCTTGGGGGCCTCCTCTGGGGCCAACGTCCTGACTTTC.

The chain has TRBV5-4 and TRBJ2-2; TRBD2 might be the D (6 bases). The CDR3 totals 15 residues. Per germline, CDR1 SGHNT and CDR2 YYREEE (reference sequence). The ends were cut back, 1 base at V and 6 bases at J, with 13 bases in the middle. As DNA, the CDR3 is TGTGCCAGCAGCTTGCCCGCGGGGCGTCCCGGGGAGCTGTTTTTT. Translated, it gives CASSLPAGRPGELFF. The full variable domain, with the rest looked up from reference TRBV5-4 and TRBJ2-2, is ETGVTQSPTHLIKTRGQQVTLRCSSQSGHNTVSWYQQALGQGPQFIFQYYREEENGRGNFPPRFSGLQFPNYSSELNVNALELDDSALYLCASSLPAGRPGELFFGEGSRLTVL.

The count of this clone is one. The chain couples TRBV11-2 to TRBJ2-7, with TRBD2 matching 15 bases. The junction had 12 bases not matched to a gene; V was cut back by 3 bases and J by 3 bases. Germline CDR1 is SGHAT and CDR2 is FQNNGV. This CDR3 region has 19 residues. The CDR3 DNA follows: TGTGCCAGCAGCTTCTCCCGGACTAGCGGGGGGGCCAAGCTCTACGAGCAGTACTTC. This translates into CASSFSRTSGGAKLYEQYF.

The V gene is TRBV11-1, the J gene TRBJ2-5, with D possibly being TRBD1 (5 bases). This CDR3 region has 16 residues. Germline-derived CDR1 and CDR2 are SGHAT and FQDESV (reference sequence). The V end was cut by 5 bases, the J end by 0 bases, with 16 bases between. The CDR3 loop reads CASSPFPDTNQETQYF. The CDR3 DNA follows: TGTGCCAGCAGCCCCTTCCCGGACACGAACCAAGAGACCCAGTACTTC.

The gene calls are TRBV19 and TRBJ1-6, with D hard to call. CDR1 is LNHDA and CDR2 is SQIVND in the germline V gene (reference sequence). The CDR3 runs to 14 residues. V was trimmed by 1 base and J by 7 bases, leaving 8 bases between them. CDR3 DNA: TGTGCCAGTAGTATAGCCCCAGGAAATTCACCCCTCCACTTT. Encoded protein: CASSIAPGNSPLHF. Combining the CDR3 with reference TRBV19 and TRBJ1-6 gives the whole variable domain DGGITQSPKYLFRKEGQNVTLSCEQNLNHDAMYWYRQDPGQGLRLIYYSQIVNDFQKGDIAEGYSVSREKKESFPLTVTSAQKNPTAFYLCASSIAPGNSPLHFGNGTRLTVT.

The count of this clone is one. The V gene is TRBV7-9, the J gene TRBJ1-5; no definite D call. In germline, CDR1 is SEHNR, CDR2 FQNEAQ (reference sequence). Trimming pared 5 bases from V and 0 bases from J, leaving 14 bases between. The CDR3 contains 16 residues. This CDR3 is CASSSTWSDSNQPQHF. As DNA, the CDR3 is TGTGCCAGCAGCAGTACCTGGTCCGATAGCAATCAGCCCCAGCATTTT.

This chain connects TRBV18 to TRBJ1-2, with TRBD1 identical over 7 bases. Germline-derived CDR1 and CDR2 are KGHSH and LQKENI. The J segment lost 7 bases and the V segment lost 2 bases, leaving 16 bases of the junction unmatched. CDR3 length equals 17 residues. The CDR3 sequence: CASSPIPGTALNIGYTF. CDR3 nucleotide sequence: TGTGCCAGCTCACCAATCCCCGGGACAGCGCTCAATATTGGCTACACCTTC. Full variable domain (outside the CDR3, taken from reference TRBV18 and TRBJ1-2): NAGVMQNPRHLVRRRGQEARLRCSPMKGHSHVYWYRQLPEEGLKFMVYLQKENIIDESGMPKERFSAEFPKEGPSILRIQQVVRGDSAAYFCASSPIPGTALNIGYTFGSGTRLTVV.

By proportion, this clone is medium-sized. The chain combines TRBV4-1 with TRBJ1-5; D possibly corresponds to TRBD1 (6 bases). The CDR3 sequence is 15 residues long. V was trimmed by 0 bases and J by 4 bases, leaving 10 bases between them. The germline CDR1 and CDR2 sequences are MGHRA and YSYEKL. The CDR3 sequence: CASSQDYRANQPQHF. The CDR3 DNA reads TGCGCCAGCAGCCAAGATTACAGGGCAAATCAGCCCCAGCATTTT.

CDR3 bases: TGTGCCAGCAGCCCCCCTAGGTCCTCTCAGCCCCAGCATTTT. This encodes CASSPPRSSQPQHF. The chain carries TRBV5-8 and TRBJ1-5; unclear D gene. Germline CDR1 and CDR2: SGHTS and YDEGEE. Between the trimmed V and J ends, which lost 4 bases and 6 bases, there was a span of 14 bases. The CDR3 extends over 14 amino acids.

For this clone: Relative to the germline gene, one junction end is altered; a read error may explain this. This sequence joins TRBV5-5 and TRBJ1-5; 7 nucleotides agree with TRBD1. The CDR3 totals 13 residues. CDR1 is SGHKS and CDR2 is YYEKEE in the germline V gene (reference sequence). The CDR3 sequence is CASSLGQNQPQHF. In nucleotides, the CDR3 is TGTGCCAGCAGTTTGGGACAGAATCAGCCCCAGCATTTT.

The chain joins TRBV6-5 to TRBJ2-1; TRBD1 aligns across 10 bases. This CDR3 is 13 amino acids long. The V gene's germline CDR1 is MNHEY and CDR2 SVGAGI. The ends lost 0 bases at V and 10 bases at J; junction bases unmatched: 0. The CDR3 loop reads CASSYSTGGEQFF. CDR3 nucleotides: TGTGCCAGCAGTTACTCGACAGGGGGCGAGCAGTTCTTC.

This clone was detected only once. The rearrangement links TRBV7-2 to TRBJ2-7; TRBD2 is a possible D gene (5 bases). Germline values: CDR1 SGHTA, CDR2 FQGNSA. Trimming removed 6 bases from V and 0 bases from J, with 15 bases in between. This CDR3 spans 15 amino acids. This CDR3 is CASRTRTGNSYEQYF. The CDR3 nucleotides read TGTGCCAGCAGAACAAGGACGGGAAACTCCTACGAGCAGTACTTC.

This clone occurred once. The chain recombines TRBV4-2 with TRBJ2-3, with a tentative D call TRBD2 (6 bases). From germline, CDR1 is LGHNA and CDR2 YNFKEQ. Trimming removed 0 bases at V and 6 bases at J, with 13 bases between. The CDR3 extends over 15 amino acids. The DNA of the CDR3 is TGTGCCAGCAGCCAAGAGGGCACTAGCAGCGATACGCAGTATTTT. This sequence encodes CASSQEGTSSDTQYF.

The table lists this clone with a count of one. The rearrangement links TRBV6-4 to TRBJ2-3; tentatively, D is TRBD1 (6 bases). The V end was cut by 4 bases, the J end by 0 bases, with 8 bases between. The CDR3 is 14 residues long. Germline CDR1 reads MRHNA; CDR2 reads SNTAGT. CDR3 region: CASSGQVSTDTQYF. For the CDR3, the DNA is TGTGCCAGCAGTGGACAGGTCAGCACAGATACGCAGTATTTT.

The rearrangement links TRBV6-6 to TRBJ1-5; 7 bases match TRBD1. The CDR3 totals 16 residues. Germline V lookup: CDR1 MNHNY, CDR2 SVGAGI (reference sequence). V was clipped by 0 bases and J by 6 bases; unmatched bases: 8. The CDR3 coding sequence is TGTGCCAGCAGTTACTCGAACCCAGGGGGTGGTCAGCCCCAGCATTTT. Protein: CASSYSNPGGGQPQHF.

CDR3 in DNA: TGTGCCAGCAGCGTCGGGACTAGCGGTGCAGATACGCAGTATTTT. It is translated as CASSVGTSGADTQYF. This chain connects TRBV9 to TRBJ2-3, with 11 bases fitting TRBD2. The germline CDR1 and CDR2 sequences are SGDLS and YYNGEE. V dropped 2 bases and J dropped 4; count of bases not matched to a gene: 3. The CDR3 has 15 amino acids.

V is TRBV7-9 and J is TRBJ2-7; 7 nucleotides align to TRBD1. Germline V lookup: CDR1 SEHNR, CDR2 FQNEAQ (reference sequence). The CDR3 is 14 amino acids. Losses at the gene ends were 5 bases for V and 0 bases for J; bases not matched to a gene: 4. CDR3: CASSHRDSSYEQYF. The CDR3 DNA is TGTGCCAGCAGCCACCGGGACAGCTCCTACGAGCAGTACTTC. Looking up the rest from reference TRBV7-9 and TRBJ2-7 gives the full variable domain: DTGVSQNPRHKITKRGQNVTFRCDPISEHNRLYWYRQTLGQGPEFLTYFQNEAQLEKSRLLSDRFSAERPKGSFSTLEIQRTEQGDSAMYLCASSHRDSSYEQYFGPGTRLTVT.

This clone appeared once. The chain is built from TRBV28 and TRBJ2-1; TRBD2 matches 8 bases. Germline V gene data show CDR1 as MDHEN and CDR2 as SYDVKM. V dropped 3 bases and J dropped 6; count of bases not matched to a gene: 4. CDR3 size: 14 residues. This CDR3 reads CASSFAGGSNEQFF. CDR3 in DNA: TGTGCCAGCAGTTTTGCGGGGGGCTCCAATGAGCAGTTCTTC.